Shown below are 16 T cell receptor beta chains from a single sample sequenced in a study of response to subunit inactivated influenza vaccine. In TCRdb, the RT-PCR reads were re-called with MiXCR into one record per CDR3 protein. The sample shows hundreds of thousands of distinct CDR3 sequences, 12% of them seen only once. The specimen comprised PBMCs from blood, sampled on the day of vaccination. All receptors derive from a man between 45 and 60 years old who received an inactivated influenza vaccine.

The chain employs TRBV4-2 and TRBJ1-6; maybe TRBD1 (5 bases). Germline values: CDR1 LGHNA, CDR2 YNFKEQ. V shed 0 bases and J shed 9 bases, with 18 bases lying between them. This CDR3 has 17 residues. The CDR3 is CASSQDHGGGVSSPLHF. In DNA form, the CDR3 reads TGTGCCAGCAGCCAAGATCACGGGGGAGGCGTTAGTTCACCCCTCCACTTT.

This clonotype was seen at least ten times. The CDR3 sequence: CASSLKPSDEQYF. CDR3 in DNA: TGTGCCAGCAGCCTTAAACCGTCGGACGAGCAGTACTTC. The gene calls are TRBV4-2 and TRBJ2-7; D remains ambiguous. This CDR3 spans 13 amino acids. Germline CDR1 and CDR2: LGHNA and YNFKEQ. V lost 4 bases to trimming and J lost 5 bases, with 12 bases between them.

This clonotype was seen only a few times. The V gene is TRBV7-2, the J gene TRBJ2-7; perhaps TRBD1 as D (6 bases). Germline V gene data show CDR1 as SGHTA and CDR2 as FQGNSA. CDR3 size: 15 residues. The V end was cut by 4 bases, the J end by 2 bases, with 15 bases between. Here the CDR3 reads CASSSTTGLAYEQYF. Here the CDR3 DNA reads TGTGCCAGCAGCTCCACCACAGGGTTGGCCTACGAGCAGTACTTC.

The CDR3 is CSASPSGRVQETQYF. CDR3 sequence (DNA): TGCAGTGCTAGTCCCAGCGGGAGGGTTCAAGAGACCCAGTACTTC. The chain recombines TRBV20-1 with TRBJ2-5, with 10 bases matching TRBD2. The germline V gene has CDR1 DFQATT and CDR2 SNEGSKA (reference sequence). CDR3 length: 15 residues. After removal of 3 bases from V and 2 bases from J, the junction contained 6 bases not matched to a gene.

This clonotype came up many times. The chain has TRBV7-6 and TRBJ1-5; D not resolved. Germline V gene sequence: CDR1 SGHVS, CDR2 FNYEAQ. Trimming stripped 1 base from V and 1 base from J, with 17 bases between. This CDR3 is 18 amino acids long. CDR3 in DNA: TGTGCCAGCAGCTTAGGGCCCCCGGGGATATTGAGCAATCAGCCCCAGCATTTT. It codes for CASSLGPPGILSNQPQHF.

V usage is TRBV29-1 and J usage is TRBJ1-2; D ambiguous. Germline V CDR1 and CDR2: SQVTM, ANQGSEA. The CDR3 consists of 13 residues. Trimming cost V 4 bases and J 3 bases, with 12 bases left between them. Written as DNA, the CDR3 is TGCAGCGTTGTATCCGGGCGGGACTATGGCTACACCTTC. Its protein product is CSVVSGRDYGYTF.

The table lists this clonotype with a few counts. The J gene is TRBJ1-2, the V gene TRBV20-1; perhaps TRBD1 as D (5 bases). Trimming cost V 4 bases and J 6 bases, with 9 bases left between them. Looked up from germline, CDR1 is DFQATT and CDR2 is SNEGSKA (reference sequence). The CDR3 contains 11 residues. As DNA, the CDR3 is TGCAGTGCTACAGGGCCCCATGGCTACACCTTC. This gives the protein CSATGPHGYTF.

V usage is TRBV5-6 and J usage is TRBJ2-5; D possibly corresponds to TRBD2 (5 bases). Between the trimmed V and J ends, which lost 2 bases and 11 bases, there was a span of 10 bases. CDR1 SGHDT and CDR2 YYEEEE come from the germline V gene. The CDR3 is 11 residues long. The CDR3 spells CASSFFERQYF. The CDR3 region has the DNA TGTGCCAGCAGCTTTTTCGAGCGGCAGTACTTC.

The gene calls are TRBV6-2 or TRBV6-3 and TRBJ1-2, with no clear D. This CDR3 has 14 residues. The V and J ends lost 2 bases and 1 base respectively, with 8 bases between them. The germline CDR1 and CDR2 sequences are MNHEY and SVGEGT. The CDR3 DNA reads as TGTGCCAGCAGTTACAAAGGGCTTAACTATGGCTACACCTTC. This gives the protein CASSYKGLNYGYTF.

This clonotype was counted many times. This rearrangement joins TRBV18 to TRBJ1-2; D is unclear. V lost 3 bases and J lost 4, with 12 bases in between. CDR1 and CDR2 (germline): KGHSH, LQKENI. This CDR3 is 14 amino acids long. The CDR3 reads CASSPKQASYGYTF. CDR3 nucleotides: TGTGCCAGCTCACCCAAGCAGGCATCCTATGGCTACACCTTC.

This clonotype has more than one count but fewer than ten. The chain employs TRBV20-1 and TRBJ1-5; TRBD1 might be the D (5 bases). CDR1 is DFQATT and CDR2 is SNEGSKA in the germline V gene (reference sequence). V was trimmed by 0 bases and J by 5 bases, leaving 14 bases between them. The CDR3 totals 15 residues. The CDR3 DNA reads TGCAGTGCTAGAGATTCCGGCAGGGCGTATCAGCCCCAGCATTTT. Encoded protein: CSARDSGRAYQPQHF.

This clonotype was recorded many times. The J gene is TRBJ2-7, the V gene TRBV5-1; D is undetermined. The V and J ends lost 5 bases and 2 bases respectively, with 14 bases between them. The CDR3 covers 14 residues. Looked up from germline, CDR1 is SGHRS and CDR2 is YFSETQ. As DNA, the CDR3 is TGCGCCAGCAGTAAACATGTCGGTACCTACGAGCAGTACTTC. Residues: CASSKHVGTYEQYF.

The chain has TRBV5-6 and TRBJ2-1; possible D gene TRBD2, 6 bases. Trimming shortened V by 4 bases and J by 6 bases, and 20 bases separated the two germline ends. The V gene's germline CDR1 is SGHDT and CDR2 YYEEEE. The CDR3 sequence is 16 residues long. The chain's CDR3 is CASSPDYGSKGNEQFF. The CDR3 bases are TGTGCCAGCAGCCCGGACTACGGGAGCAAGGGCAATGAGCAGTTCTTC.

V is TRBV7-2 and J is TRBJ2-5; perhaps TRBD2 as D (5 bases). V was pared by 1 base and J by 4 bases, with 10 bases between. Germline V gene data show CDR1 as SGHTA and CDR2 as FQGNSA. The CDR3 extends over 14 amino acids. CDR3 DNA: TGTGCCAGCAGCTTAGGCCACGGAGGAGAGACCCAGTACTTC. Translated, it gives CASSLGHGGETQYF.

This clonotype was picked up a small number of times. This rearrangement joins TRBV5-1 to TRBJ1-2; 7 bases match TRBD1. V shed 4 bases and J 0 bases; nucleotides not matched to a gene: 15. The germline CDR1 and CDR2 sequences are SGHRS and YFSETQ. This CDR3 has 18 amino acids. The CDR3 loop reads CASSQWGIGTDSNYGYTF. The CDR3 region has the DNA TGCGCCAGCAGCCAATGGGGAATTGGGACAGATTCTAACTATGGCTACACCTTC.

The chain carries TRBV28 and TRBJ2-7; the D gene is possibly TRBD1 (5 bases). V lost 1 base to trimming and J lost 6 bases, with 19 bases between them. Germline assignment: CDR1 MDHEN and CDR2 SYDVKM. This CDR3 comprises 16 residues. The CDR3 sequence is CASSLFGSLVGREQYF. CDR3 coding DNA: TGTGCCAGCAGTTTATTCGGAAGTCTAGTGGGGCGCGAGCAGTACTTC.